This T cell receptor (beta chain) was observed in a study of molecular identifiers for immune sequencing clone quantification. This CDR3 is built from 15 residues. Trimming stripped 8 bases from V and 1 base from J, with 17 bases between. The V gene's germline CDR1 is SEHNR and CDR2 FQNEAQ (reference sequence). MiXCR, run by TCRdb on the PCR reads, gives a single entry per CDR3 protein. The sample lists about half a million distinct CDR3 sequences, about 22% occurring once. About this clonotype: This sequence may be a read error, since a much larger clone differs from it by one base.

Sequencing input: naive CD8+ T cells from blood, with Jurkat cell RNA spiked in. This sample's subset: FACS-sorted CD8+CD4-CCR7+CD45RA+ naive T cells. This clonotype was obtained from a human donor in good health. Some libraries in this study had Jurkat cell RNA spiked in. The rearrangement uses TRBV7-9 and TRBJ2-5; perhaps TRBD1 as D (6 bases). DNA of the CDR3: TGTGCCAGCGGACCGGCCATGGGGGCCCAAGAGACCCAGTACTTC. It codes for CASGPAMGAQETQYF.